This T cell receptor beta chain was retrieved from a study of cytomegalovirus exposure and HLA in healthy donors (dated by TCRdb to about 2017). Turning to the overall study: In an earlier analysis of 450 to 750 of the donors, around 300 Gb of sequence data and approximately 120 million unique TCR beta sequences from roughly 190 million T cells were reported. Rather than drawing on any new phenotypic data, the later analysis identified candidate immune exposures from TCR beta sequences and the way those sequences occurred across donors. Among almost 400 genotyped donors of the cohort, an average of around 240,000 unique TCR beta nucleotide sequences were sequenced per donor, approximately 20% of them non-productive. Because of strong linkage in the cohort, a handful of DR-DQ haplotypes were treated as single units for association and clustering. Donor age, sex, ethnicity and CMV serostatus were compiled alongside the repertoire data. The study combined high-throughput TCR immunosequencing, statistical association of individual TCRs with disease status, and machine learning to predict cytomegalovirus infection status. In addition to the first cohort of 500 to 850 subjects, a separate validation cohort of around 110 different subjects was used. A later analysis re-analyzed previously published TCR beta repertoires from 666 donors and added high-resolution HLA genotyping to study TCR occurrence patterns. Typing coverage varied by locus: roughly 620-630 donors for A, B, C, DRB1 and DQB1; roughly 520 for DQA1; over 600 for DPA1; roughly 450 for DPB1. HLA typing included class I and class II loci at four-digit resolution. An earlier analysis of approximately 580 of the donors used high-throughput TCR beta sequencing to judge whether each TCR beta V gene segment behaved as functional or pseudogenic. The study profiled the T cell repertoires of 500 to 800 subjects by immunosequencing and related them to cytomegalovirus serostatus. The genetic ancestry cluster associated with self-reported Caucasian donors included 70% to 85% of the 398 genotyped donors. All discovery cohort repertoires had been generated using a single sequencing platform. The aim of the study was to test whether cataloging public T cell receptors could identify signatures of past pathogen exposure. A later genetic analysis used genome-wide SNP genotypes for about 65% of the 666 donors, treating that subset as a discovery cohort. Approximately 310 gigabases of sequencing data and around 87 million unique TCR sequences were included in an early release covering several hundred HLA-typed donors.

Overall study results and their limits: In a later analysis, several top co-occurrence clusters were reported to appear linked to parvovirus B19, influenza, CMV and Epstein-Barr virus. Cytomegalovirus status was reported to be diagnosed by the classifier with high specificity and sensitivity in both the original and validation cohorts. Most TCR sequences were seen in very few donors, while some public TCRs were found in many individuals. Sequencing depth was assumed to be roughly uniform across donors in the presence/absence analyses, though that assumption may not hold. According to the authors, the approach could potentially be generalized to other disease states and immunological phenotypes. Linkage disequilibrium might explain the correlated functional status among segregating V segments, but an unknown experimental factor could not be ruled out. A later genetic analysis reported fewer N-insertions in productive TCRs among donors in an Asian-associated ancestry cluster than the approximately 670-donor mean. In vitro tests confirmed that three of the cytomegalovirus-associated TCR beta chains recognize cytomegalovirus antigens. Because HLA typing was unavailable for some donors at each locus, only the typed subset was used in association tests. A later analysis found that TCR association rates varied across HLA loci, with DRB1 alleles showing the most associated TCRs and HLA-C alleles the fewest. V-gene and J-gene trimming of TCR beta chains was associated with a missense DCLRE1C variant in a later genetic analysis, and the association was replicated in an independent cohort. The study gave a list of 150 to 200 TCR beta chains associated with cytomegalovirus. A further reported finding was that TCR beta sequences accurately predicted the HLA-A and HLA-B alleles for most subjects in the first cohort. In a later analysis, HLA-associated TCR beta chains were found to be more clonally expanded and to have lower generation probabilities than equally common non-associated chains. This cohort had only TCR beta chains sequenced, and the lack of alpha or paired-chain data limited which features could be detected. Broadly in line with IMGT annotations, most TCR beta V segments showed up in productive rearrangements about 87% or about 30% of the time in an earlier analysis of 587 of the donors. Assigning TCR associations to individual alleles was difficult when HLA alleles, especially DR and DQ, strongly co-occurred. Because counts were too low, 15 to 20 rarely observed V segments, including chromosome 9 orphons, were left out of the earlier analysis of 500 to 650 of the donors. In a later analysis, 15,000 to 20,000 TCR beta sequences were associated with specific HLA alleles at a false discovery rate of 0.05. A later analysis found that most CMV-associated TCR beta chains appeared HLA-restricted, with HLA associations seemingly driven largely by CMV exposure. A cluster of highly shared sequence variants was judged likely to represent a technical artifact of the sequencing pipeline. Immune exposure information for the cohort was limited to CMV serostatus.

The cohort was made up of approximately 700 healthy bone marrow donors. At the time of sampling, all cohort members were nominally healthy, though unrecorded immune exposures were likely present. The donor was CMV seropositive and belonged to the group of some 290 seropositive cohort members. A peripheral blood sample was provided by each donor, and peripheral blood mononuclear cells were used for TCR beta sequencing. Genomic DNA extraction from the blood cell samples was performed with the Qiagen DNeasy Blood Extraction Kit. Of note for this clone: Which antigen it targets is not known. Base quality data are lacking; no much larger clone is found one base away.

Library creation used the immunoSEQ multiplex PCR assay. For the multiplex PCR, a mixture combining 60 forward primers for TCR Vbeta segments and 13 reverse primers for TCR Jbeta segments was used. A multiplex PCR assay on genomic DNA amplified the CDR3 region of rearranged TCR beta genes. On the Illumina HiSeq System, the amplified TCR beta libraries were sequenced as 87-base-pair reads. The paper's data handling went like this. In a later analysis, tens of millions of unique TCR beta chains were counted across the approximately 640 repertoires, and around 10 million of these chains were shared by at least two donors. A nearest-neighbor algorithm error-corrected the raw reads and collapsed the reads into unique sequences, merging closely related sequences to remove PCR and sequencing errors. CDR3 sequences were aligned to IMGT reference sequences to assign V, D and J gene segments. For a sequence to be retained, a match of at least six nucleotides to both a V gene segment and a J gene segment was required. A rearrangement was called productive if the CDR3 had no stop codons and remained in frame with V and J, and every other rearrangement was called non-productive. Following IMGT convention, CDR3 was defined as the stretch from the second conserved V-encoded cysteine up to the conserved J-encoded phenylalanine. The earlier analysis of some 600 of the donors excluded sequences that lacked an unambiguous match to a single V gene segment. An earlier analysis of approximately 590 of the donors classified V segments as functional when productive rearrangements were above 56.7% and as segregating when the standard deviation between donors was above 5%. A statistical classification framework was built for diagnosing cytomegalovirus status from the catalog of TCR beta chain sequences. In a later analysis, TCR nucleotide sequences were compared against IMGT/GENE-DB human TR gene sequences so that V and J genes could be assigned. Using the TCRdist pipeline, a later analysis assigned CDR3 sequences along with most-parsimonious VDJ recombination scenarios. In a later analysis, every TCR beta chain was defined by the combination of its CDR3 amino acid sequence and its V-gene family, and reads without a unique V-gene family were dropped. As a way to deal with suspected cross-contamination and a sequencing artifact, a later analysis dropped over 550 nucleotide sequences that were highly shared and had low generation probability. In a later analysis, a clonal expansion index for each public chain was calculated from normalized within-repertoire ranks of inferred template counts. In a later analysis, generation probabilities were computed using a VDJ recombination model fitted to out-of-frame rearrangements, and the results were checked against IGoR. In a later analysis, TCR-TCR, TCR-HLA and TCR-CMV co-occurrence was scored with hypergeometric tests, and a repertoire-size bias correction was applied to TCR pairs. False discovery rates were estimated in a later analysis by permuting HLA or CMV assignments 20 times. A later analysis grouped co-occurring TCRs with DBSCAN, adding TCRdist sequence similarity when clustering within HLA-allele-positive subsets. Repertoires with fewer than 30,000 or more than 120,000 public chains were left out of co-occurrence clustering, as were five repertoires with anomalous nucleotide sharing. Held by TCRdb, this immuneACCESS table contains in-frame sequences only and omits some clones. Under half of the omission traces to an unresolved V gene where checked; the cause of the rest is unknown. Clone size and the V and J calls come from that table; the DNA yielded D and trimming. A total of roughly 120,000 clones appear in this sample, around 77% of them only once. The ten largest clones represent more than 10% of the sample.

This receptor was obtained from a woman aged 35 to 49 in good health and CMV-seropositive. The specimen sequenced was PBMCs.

Here the CDR3 is given as CASSEWRSSYEQYF. The nucleotide sequence is TGTGCCAGCAGTGAATGGCGGAGCTCCTACGAGCAGTACTTC. The chain is made from TRBV25-1 and TRBJ2-7; the D gene cannot be resolved reliably. At the junction V is shortened by 1 base and J by 0 bases, with 7 bases in between. The germline V gene provides CDR1 MGHDK and CDR2 SYGVNS. The CDR3, from cysteine to phenylalanine, totals 14 residues. Only the CDR3 portion is preserved as DNA: 42 bases, with reading frame beginning at the first base.